Detailed here is one TCR beta chain. These data originate in a study of blood T cell repertoires in COVID-19. The ends were cut back, 3 bases at V and 4 bases at J, with 6 bases in the middle. The CDR3 contains 12 residues. CDR1 and CDR2 (germline): KGHSH, LQKENI. In the original analysis: Reference gene primer amplification in the assay estimated nucleated cell counts. Assay: immunoSEQ multiplex PCR; the TCRdb copy retains only in-frame clones and omits some. V, J and clone size reflect that table, while D and trimming were determined from the DNA. Seen here are 40,000 to 45,000 clones, roughly 79% observed once, and the top ten hold around a third.

The TCR originated in a woman older than 75 with acute or convalescent COVID-19. This rearrangement joins TRBV18 to TRBJ1-1; D call uncertain. The sequenced sample consisted of peripheral blood. CDR3: CASSPRSTEAFF. CDR3 nucleotide sequence: TGTGCCAGCTCACCTCGTAGCACTGAAGCTTTCTTT.